The rows below give T cell receptor beta chains drawn from one sample of a study of T-cell reconstitution after alpha-beta-depleted transplantation in children. In TCRdb, the PCR reads were re-called with MiXCR into one record per CDR3 protein. The table records roughly 500,000 distinct CDR3 sequences, 32% of them present only once. This material consisted of PBMCs from the stem cell graft donor, taken from the stem cell graft. The receptors derive from a human donor who donated a stem cell graft to a child with aplastic anemia. The CDR3 runs from the conserved cysteine through the conserved F or W. A D gene is named only where the DNA matches it firmly. Not every row has a clone size; where given, it reads once, few, many or a size class.

d_gene	v_gene	j_gene	abundance	CDR3nt	CDR3aa
.	TRBV7-2	TRBJ2-4	few	TGTGCCAGCAGCTTAAGCCCAGGGGATGTCATTCAGTACTTC	CASSLSPGDVIQYF
TRBD1	TRBV12-5	TRBJ2-1	few	TGTGCTAGTGGTTTGGGGGGACAGACCAATGAGCAGTTCTTC	CASGLGGQTNEQFF
TRBD1	TRBV7-3	TRBJ2-1	.	TGTGCCAGCAGCTTAACGGAAGACAGGGAGAATGAGCAGTTCTTC	CASSLTEDRENEQFF
.	TRBV28	TRBJ2-1	.	TGTGCCAGCAGTCATGGACGTCATATGAATGAGCAGTTCTTC	CASSHGRHMNEQFF
.	TRBV9	TRBJ2-1	.	TGTGCCAGCAGCGTAGACGGGAGCCTTTACAATGAGCAGTTCTTC	CASSVDGSLYNEQFF
.	TRBV12-3/TRBV12-4	TRBJ2-5	.	TGTGCCAGCAGTTTCAGGGACCCAGGCAGAGAGACCCAGTACTTC	CASSFRDPGRETQYF
TRBD1	TRBV5-1	TRBJ1-3	few	TGCGCCAGGGGACGACAGGGCCTCTCTGGAAACACCATATATTTT	CARGRQGLSGNTIYF
TRBD2	TRBV5-1	TRBJ2-7	.	TGCGCCAGCAGCGTGACCACTAGCGGCTACGAGCAGTACTTC	CASSVTTSGYEQYF
.	TRBV7-9	TRBJ2-4	many	TGTGCCAGCAGCTTAGGCGGCGCGGACATTCAGTACTTC	CASSLGGADIQYF
TRBD1	TRBV5-6	TRBJ1-2	few	TGTGCCAGCAGCAAGCGCGGGACAGGAGAAACTTATGGCTACACCTTC	CASSKRGTGETYGYTF
TRBD2	TRBV5-1	TRBJ2-1	few	TGCGCCAGCAGCTTTCTTGGCGGGGGTGATCGAGGATACAATGAGCAGTTCTTC	CASSFLGGGDRGYNEQFF
TRBD2	TRBV18	TRBJ2-1	.	TGTGCCAGCTCTACGACCCAGGCGAGCGGGATGAACAATGAGCAGTTCTTC	CASSTTQASGMNNEQFF
.	TRBV4-3	TRBJ2-1	few	TGCGCCAGCAGCCAAGATGGGGGGGGCGGGAGAATCTACAATGAGCAGTTCTTC	CASSQDGGGGRIYNEQFF
TRBD2	TRBV12-3/TRBV12-4	TRBJ2-7	.	TGTGCCAGCAGCCCCCTAGCGGGAGGCTACGAGCAGTACTTC	CASSPLAGGYEQYF
.	TRBV12-3/TRBV12-4	TRBJ2-6	few	TGTGCCAGCAGGCTCACTAGTTCTGGGGCCAACGTCCTGACTTTC	CASRLTSSGANVLTF
.	TRBV20-1	TRBJ1-2	few	TGCAGTGCTAGTTCCCAGGGTTTTAACTATGGCTACACCTTC	CSASSQGFNYGYTF
.	TRBV15	TRBJ1-1	few	TGTGCCACCAGCAGAGCCGGACAAACCGAAGCTTTCTTT	CATSRAGQTEAFF
TRBD1	TRBV29-1	TRBJ2-4	few	TGCAGCGTTGCTGGGACAGGGCAGAGCAAAAACATTCAGTACTTC	CSVAGTGQSKNIQYF
TRBD2	TRBV19	TRBJ2-7	.	TGTGCCAGTAGTATAGAGGTTAGCGGGGCCTACGAGCAGTACTTC	CASSIEVSGAYEQYF
.	TRBV27	TRBJ2-3	few	TGTGCCAGCAGTTTAAAGAGTGCCCCTAGTATGGCCTCGGAGAATACGCAGTATTTT	CASSLKSAPSMASENTQYF
.	TRBV29-1	TRBJ1-1	many	TGCAGCGTGGGCCACGGGCCGAACACTGAAGCTTTCTTT	CSVGHGPNTEAFF
TRBD2	TRBV7-2	TRBJ2-1	few	TGTGCCAGCAGCTCTGGGTTCAGCGGGGGCGGTTATGAGCAGTTCTTC	CASSSGFSGGGYEQFF
.	TRBV6-1	TRBJ1-2	.	TGTGCCGCTCCAATAAAAGGGGTCAACTATGGCTACACCTTC	CAAPIKGVNYGYTF
TRBD2	TRBV20-1	TRBJ2-5	.	TGCAGTGCCTACGGACTAGCGGGAGGGCCGGGGGAGACCCAGTACTTC	CSAYGLAGGPGETQYF
TRBD1	TRBV20-1	TRBJ1-2	.	TGCAGTGCTTACCCGAGGGACAGGGTCTATGGCTACACCTTC	CSAYPRDRVYGYTF
TRBD2	TRBV10-3	TRBJ2-2	.	TGTGCCATCAGTGATGAGGGACTAGCCATTACCGGGGAGCTGTTTTTT	CAISDEGLAITGELFF
TRBD1	TRBV29-1	TRBJ1-1	.	TGCAGCGTTCAGACAGGGGCCCCGAACACTGAAGCTTTCTTT	CSVQTGAPNTEAFF
TRBD2	TRBV10-3	TRBJ2-1	few	TGTGCCATCAGGGAGCTAGCGGGAGGACGGAATGAGCAGTTCTTC	CAIRELAGGRNEQFF
.	TRBV6-1	TRBJ2-3	few	TGTGCCAGCAGCGAGCACAGGGCTAGAGATACGCAGTATTTT	CASSEHRARDTQYF
.	TRBV20-1	TRBJ2-6	few	TGCAGTGCTAGAAGGACTGACTCTGGGGCCAACGTCCTGACTTTC	CSARRTDSGANVLTF
TRBD2	TRBV5-5	TRBJ2-1	.	TGTGCCAGCAGTTACGGGGGACTAGCGGCATACAATGAGCAGTTCTTC	CASSYGGLAAYNEQFF
TRBD1	TRBV12-3/TRBV12-4	TRBJ2-7	many	TGTGCCAGCAGCCGGGACAGATCCTACGAGCAGTACTTC	CASSRDRSYEQYF
TRBD2	TRBV9	TRBJ2-7	.	TGTGCCAGCAGCGTAGGTGGGACTAGCGGGCTCTACGAGCAGTACTTC	CASSVGGTSGLYEQYF
.	TRBV7-6	TRBJ2-1	.	TGTGCCAGCAGCCTACAGACCTCGAGCTCCTACAATGAGCAGTTCTTC	CASSLQTSSSYNEQFF
.	TRBV15	TRBJ1-3	.	TGTGCCACCAGCAGAGACCGAAATTCAAGGAGCACCATATATTTT	CATSRDRNSRSTIYF
.	TRBV12-3/TRBV12-4	TRBJ2-3	.	TGTGCCAGCAGTGACAACAGAGTCAGGGGCACAGATACGCAGTATTTT	CASSDNRVRGTDTQYF
.	TRBV10-3	TRBJ1-1	.	TGTGCCATCAGAGCAGGGGTTCACACTGAAGCTTTCTTT	CAIRAGVHTEAFF
TRBD1	TRBV20-1	TRBJ1-1	few	TGCAGTGCGAGAGACAGGGGAAATATGAACACTGAAGCTTTCTTT	CSARDRGNMNTEAFF
.	TRBV12-3/TRBV12-4	TRBJ1-6	few	TGTGCCAGCAGTCAAAACAGGGTATTGAGCTCCTATAATTCACCCCTCCACTTT	CASSQNRVLSSYNSPLHF
.	TRBV20-1	TRBJ2-3	few	TGCAGTGCTAGAGCCGACTTAGCGTCTTACACAGATACGCAGTATTTT	CSARADLASYTDTQYF
.	TRBV20-1	TRBJ1-1	.	TGCAGTGCTAGAGGTATTACAGAAGAAGCTTTCTTT	CSARGITEEAFF
.	TRBV20-1	TRBJ2-1	.	TGCAGTGCTAGAACTCCGGGGCGTTATTCCTACAATGAGCAGTTCTTC	CSARTPGRYSYNEQFF
TRBD1	TRBV7-2	TRBJ1-4	.	TGTGCCAGCAGGGGACAGCCTAATGAAAAACTGTTTTTT	CASRGQPNEKLFF
TRBD1	TRBV20-1	TRBJ2-1	few	TGCAGTGCGTGGACAGGTACCTACAATGAGCAGTTCTTC	CSAWTGTYNEQFF
.	TRBV12-3/TRBV12-4	TRBJ2-1	.	TGTGCCAGCAGGTGGACTAGGCTACAGGGTGAGCAGTTCTTC	CASRWTRLQGEQFF
TRBD1	TRBV6-2/TRBV6-3	TRBJ2-7	.	TGTGCCAGCAGTCGGACAGGCCCCTACGAGCAGTACTTC	CASSRTGPYEQYF
.	TRBV11-2	TRBJ1-3	few	TGTGCCAGCAGCTTAGGGGCAGGGCGGACTGGAAACACCATATATTTT	CASSLGAGRTGNTIYF
.	TRBV5-1	TRBJ1-2	.	TGCGCCAGCAGCCCACGTGGTCTTGACCGTTATGGCTACACCTTC	CASSPRGLDRYGYTF
.	TRBV28	TRBJ1-5	.	TGTGCCGGGGCGGGCCCTCCGAATCAGCCCCAGCATTTT	CAGAGPPNQPQHF
TRBD2	TRBV5-1	TRBJ2-3	.	TGCGCCAGCAGTTTCACAGTGACTAGCGGGAACACAGATACGCAGTATTTT	CASSFTVTSGNTDTQYF
TRBD2	TRBV7-2	TRBJ2-7	.	TGTGCCAGCAGCTTAGAAGGGAGCGGGAGGGGGGTCGAGCAGTACTTC	CASSLEGSGRGVEQYF